This T cell receptor beta chain was captured in a study of shared clonotypes between healthy human individuals. Trimming removed 2 bases at V and 4 bases at J, with 10 bases between. The germline V gene has CDR1 MNHNS and CDR2 SASEGT. The CDR3 spans 14 residues. Data came from immunoSEQ multiplex PCR; TCRdb stores just in-frame clones and leaves some out. The table shows about 670,000 clones, with more than 70% occurring only once. Into CD45RA+ naive and CD45RA-negative memory subsets, the CD4+ cells were split. This TCR was recovered from a woman in her twenties or thirties in good health. The sequenced material came from memory CD4+ T cells sorted from blood. Subset specified: CD45RA-negative fraction. The rearrangement uses TRBV6-1 and TRBJ2-3; possibly TRBD1 for D (5 bases). CDR3 residues: CASSESRVADTQYF. Here the CDR3 DNA reads TGTGCCAGCAGTGAAAGCAGGGTAGCAGATACGCAGTATTTT.